Shown below are 32 T cell receptor beta chains from a single sample sequenced in a study of blood T cells in healthy people across ages. It was with a sample-barcoded 5' primer and a J-beta primer mix that a second PCR of roughly 6 to 12 cycles was run. TCRdb used MiXCR to reprocess the 5' RACE reads, holding one entry per CDR3 protein. The sample lists over 700,000 distinct CDR3 sequences; 40% to 65% were seen once. The sequencing sample was made of blood. These receptors were obtained from a man older than 75 in good health.

This chain uses TRBV6-2 or TRBV6-3 with TRBJ2-1; D is possibly TRBD2 (5 bases). Germline V CDR1 and CDR2: MNHEY, SVGEGT. The ends were cut back, 6 bases at V and 2 bases at J, with 14 bases in the middle. The CDR3 has 15 amino acids. In DNA form, the CDR3 reads TGTGCCAGCAGCTCCCCAATCGGGACCTACAATGAGCAGTTCTTC. It yields the protein CASSSPIGTYNEQFF.

The chain recombines TRBV20-1 with TRBJ2-7; possibly TRBD2 for D (5 bases). From germline, CDR1 is DFQATT and CDR2 SNEGSKA (reference sequence). This CDR3 has 15 residues. The ends were cut back, 1 base at V and 0 bases at J, with 13 bases in the middle. CDR3 DNA sequence: TGCAGTGCTAGAGCGACTAACTTAAGCTCCTACGAGCAGTACTTC. Translating it yields CSARATNLSSYEQYF.

J is TRBJ2-7 and V is TRBV9; 7 positions match TRBD2. V trimming: 3 bases; J trimming: 3 bases; junction bases outside the gene matches: 9. The germline CDR1 and CDR2 sequences are SGDLS and YYNGEE. The CDR3 is 15 amino acids. CDR3 coding DNA: TGTGCCAGCAGCGAGAGGGAGGGGACTTACTACGAGCAGTACTTC. This sequence encodes CASSEREGTYYEQYF.

The CDR3 reads CASRGVVPGPSSYNEQFF. In nucleotides, the CDR3 is TGTGCCAGCAGGGGGGTTGTCCCAGGACCGAGCTCCTACAATGAGCAGTTCTTC. This sequence joins TRBV28 and TRBJ2-1; D is tentatively TRBD1 or TRBD2 (5 bases each). Trimming cost V 6 bases and J 0 bases, with 21 bases left between them. The CDR3 covers 18 residues. Germline CDR1 MDHEN, CDR2 SYDVKM.

CDR3 DNA: TGTGCCAGCAGCCAAGAGAACAGCATGAACACTGAAGCTTTCTTT. The encoded protein is CASSQENSMNTEAFF. The rearrangement uses TRBV14 and TRBJ1-1; unclear D gene. This CDR3 has 15 amino acids. V lost 0 bases and J lost 0, with 8 bases in between. CDR1 is SGHDN and CDR2 is FVKESK in the germline V gene.

This clonotype has a count of ten or more. This chain joins TRBV29-1 and TRBJ2-1; maybe TRBD1 (6 bases). The germline V gene encodes CDR1 SQVTM and CDR2 ANQGSEA. The V end lost 6 bases, the J end lost 0 bases, and 18 bases lay between the germline ends. The CDR3 contains 16 residues. CDR3 residues: CSVGERAGVSYNEQFF. The CDR3 DNA sequence: TGCAGCGTCGGCGAGAGAGCAGGGGTCTCCTACAATGAGCAGTTCTTC.

This clonotype was counted only a few times. The chain uses TRBV7-3 and TRBJ2-1, with 8 bases that match TRBD1. CDR3 length: 16 residues. Germline loops: CDR1 SGHTA, CDR2 FQGTGA. V shed 5 bases and J 2 bases; nucleotides not matched to a gene: 8. The CDR3 DNA follows: TGTGCCAGCAGCCTACGGACAGGGTTAACCTACAATGAGCAGTTCTTC. Protein sequence: CASSLRTGLTYNEQFF.

This chain links TRBV20-1 with TRBJ2-7; 8 positions agree with TRBD2. Germline V gene sequence: CDR1 DFQATT, CDR2 SNEGSKA (reference sequence). Trimming at V came to 0 bases and at J to 2 bases, leaving 6 bases not matched to a gene. The CDR3 consists of 15 residues. CDR3 residues: CSARDPLGGAYEQYF. CDR3 DNA sequence: TGCAGTGCTAGAGACCCCCTCGGGGGGGCCTACGAGCAGTACTTC.

This clonotype was picked up a small number of times. The V gene is TRBV11-2, the J gene TRBJ2-3; 7 bases map to TRBD2. This CDR3 comprises 17 residues. Per the germline V gene, CDR1 is SGHAT and CDR2 is FQNNGV. With V trimmed by 3 bases and J by 14 bases, 23 bases remained unmatched. CDR3 DNA: TGTGCCAGCAGCTTTTTGGGCCGGGCTAGCGGTCACAGATACGCGTATTTT. The encoded protein is CASSFLGRASGHRYAYF.

This clonotype showed up just a few times. The chain is built from TRBV27 and TRBJ2-3, with 10 bases that match TRBD1. The CDR3 is 15 residues long. Germline V gives CDR1 MNHEY, CDR2 SMNVEV (reference sequence). V lost 3 bases to trimming and J lost 14 bases; unmatched junction nucleotides: 14. CDR3 in DNA: TGTGCCAGCAGTTTTTTAGGGACAGGGGTCAGATACGCGTATTTT. Translating it yields CASSFLGTGVRYAYF.

The count of this clonotype is one. The genes are TRBV2 and TRBJ2-7, with D hard to call. This CDR3 has 15 residues. Looked up from germline, CDR1 is SNHLY and CDR2 is FYNNEI. Trimming removed 8 bases from V and 0 bases from J, with 17 bases in between. The CDR3 region is CASLDPTFYSYEQYF. The CDR3 DNA reads TGTGCCAGCTTAGACCCGACGTTCTACTCCTACGAGCAGTACTTC. The full variable domain, with the rest looked up from reference TRBV2 and TRBJ2-7, is EPEVTQTPSHQVTQMGQEVILRCVPISNHLYFYWYRQILGQKVEFLVSFYNNEISEKSEIFDDQFSVERPDGSNFTLKIRSTKLEDSAMYFCASLDPTFYSYEQYFGPGTRLTVT.

As concerns this clonotype: The junction differs from germline at one of its ends, possibly a read error. The chain carries TRBV6-2 or TRBV6-3 and TRBJ2-2; 9 nucleotides match TRBD2. Germline CDR1 reads MNHEY; CDR2 reads SVGEGT. The length of the CDR3 is 14 residues. The CDR3 nucleotides read TGTGCCAGCAGTAAACTAGCGGGCACCGGGGAGTTGTTTTTT. It is translated as CASSKLAGTGELFF.

A single count supports this clonotype. The chain uses TRBV12-3 or TRBV12-4 and TRBJ2-1; D gene uncertain. Trimming shortened V by 0 bases and J by 3 bases, and 6 bases separated the two germline ends. The CDR3 is 14 residues long. This chain's CDR3 is CASSLARLYNEQFF. The CDR3 coding sequence is TGTGCCAGCAGTTTAGCGAGGCTCTACAATGAGCAGTTCTTC.

V and J are TRBV11-1 and TRBJ2-1; 10 bases match TRBD1. With V trimmed by 7 bases and J by 9 bases, 12 bases remained unmatched. From germline, CDR1 is SGHAT and CDR2 FQDESV (reference sequence). The CDR3 loop spans 15 amino acids. The CDR3 loop is CASTYGTGAVGEQFF. CDR3 sequence (DNA): TGTGCCAGCACCTACGGGACAGGGGCTGTGGGTGAGCAGTTCTTC.

A word on this clonotype: This may be a read error: a much more frequent sequence differs by one nucleotide. V and J are TRBV5-1 and TRBJ2-7; D gene unclear. The CDR3 runs 13 residues. Germline V gene sequence: CDR1 SGHRS, CDR2 YFSETQ. This chain's CDR3 is CASRENLQSHSDF. Written as DNA, the CDR3 is TGCGCCAGCAGAGAGAATCTACAGAGCCATTCGGACTTC. Variable domain in full (rest from reference TRBV5-1 and TRBJ2-7): KAGVTQTPRYLIKTRGQQVTLSCSPISGHRSVSWYQQTPGQGLQFLFEYFSETQRNKGNFPGRFSGRQFSNSRSEMNVSTLELGDSALYLCASRENLQSHSDFGPGTRLTVT.

The J gene is TRBJ2-1, the V gene TRBV6-1; no firm D call. V lost 3 bases, J lost 10 bases, and 7 bases lay in between. CDR1 MNHNS and CDR2 SASEGT come from the germline V gene. The CDR3 has 11 amino acids. CDR3 in amino acids: CASSDLREQFF. The CDR3 DNA reads TGTGCCAGCAGTGATCTGCGGGAGCAGTTCTTC.

V is TRBV28 and J is TRBJ2-1; tentatively, D is TRBD1 or TRBD2 (5 bases each). The CDR3 contains 16 residues. Trimming left V 7 bases short and J 6 bases short, with 22 bases between. The germline gives CDR1 MDHEN, CDR2 SYDVKM. CDR3 nucleotides: TGTGCCAGCAATGACGGTTCGGGACGCAACCTCAATGAGCAGTTCTTC. Encoded protein: CASNDGSGRNLNEQFF.

This chain connects TRBV6-2 or TRBV6-3 to TRBJ2-1; TRBD2 aligns across 11 bases. Germline CDR1 MNHEY, CDR2 SVGEGT. This CDR3 has 18 amino acids. V was pared by 1 base and J by 7 bases, with 12 bases of the junction left unmatched. The CDR3 loop is CASSYWPSGRRLWNEQFF. The CDR3 bases are TGTGCCAGCAGTTACTGGCCTAGCGGGAGGAGGTTGTGGAATGAGCAGTTCTTC.

This clonotype was detected a few times. The chain joins TRBV10-3 to TRBJ2-1, with 11 bases aligning to TRBD2. The V gene's germline CDR1 is ENHRY and CDR2 SYGVKD. The CDR3 extends over 17 amino acids. V trimming: 3 bases; J trimming: 1 base; junction bases outside the gene matches: 5. In DNA, the CDR3 is TGTGCCATCAGTGATGGGACTAGCGGTCTTTCCTACAATGAGCAGTTCTTC. This codes for CAISDGTSGLSYNEQFF.

The chain is built from TRBV9 and TRBJ2-4; 9 bases match TRBD2. With the DNA end fitting TRBJ2-7 better, the J assignment may be wrong. The CDR3 loop spans 15 amino acids. Germline CDR1 SGDLS, CDR2 YYNGEE. This CDR3 reads CASSVGVAGVYEQYF. The CDR3, as DNA: TGTGCCAGCAGCGTAGGCGTAGCGGGAGTCTACGAGCAGTACTTC.

This clonotype appeared a few times. The V gene is TRBV29-1, the J gene TRBJ2-1, with D perhaps matching TRBD2 (6 bases). From germline, CDR1 is SQVTM and CDR2 ANQGSEA. The CDR3 spans 11 residues. The ends were cut back, 3 bases at V and 10 bases at J, with 10 bases in the middle. The CDR3, as DNA: TGCAGCGTTGATCGGGGAGGCGAGCAGTTCTTC. It encodes CSVDRGGEQFF.

This clonotype came up a few times. The rearrangement uses TRBV4-2 and TRBJ2-5, with 7 bases fitting TRBD2. The V gene's germline CDR1 is LGHNA and CDR2 YNFKEQ. V trimming: 9 bases; J trimming: 1 base; junction bases outside the gene matches: 5. The CDR3 extends over 13 amino acids. The CDR3 protein is CASRGESQETQYF. In nucleotides, the CDR3 is TGTGCCAGTCGGGGGGAAAGCCAAGAGACCCAGTACTTC.

V and J are TRBV29-1 and TRBJ2-7; 7 bases line up with TRBD2. Trimming removed 7 bases from V and 1 base from J; junction bases left unmatched: 7. Germline CDR1 and CDR2: SQVTM and ANQGSEA. The CDR3 extends over 13 amino acids. The CDR3 DNA is TGCAGCGCCCGACGAGCGGGGTCCTACGAGCAGTACTTC. As protein: CSARRAGSYEQYF.

The V call is TRBV2, the J call TRBJ2-1; TRBD2 matches 10 bases. The germline gives CDR1 SNHLY, CDR2 FYNNEI. V shed 9 bases and J 8 bases; nucleotides not matched to a gene: 7. The CDR3 is 13 amino acids. This CDR3 is CASLSSGSDEQFF. The CDR3 DNA reads as TGTGCCAGTCTGTCTAGCGGGAGTGATGAGCAGTTCTTC.

This clonotype has just a few counts. J is TRBJ2-3 and V is TRBV7-9; 10 nucleotides match TRBD2. This CDR3 is built from 17 residues. CDR1 is SEHNR, CDR2 FQNEAQ, per germline (reference sequence). The V and J ends lost 1 base and 14 bases, in that order; junction bases with no gene match: 18. CDR3: CASSLGASGSPHRYAYF. Written as DNA, the CDR3 is TGTGCCAGCAGCTTAGGAGCTAGCGGGAGCCCCCACAGATACGCGTATTTT.

For the CDR3, the DNA is TGTGCCAGCCTACCCCTGGGGGTCTATGGCTACACCTTC. Amino acids: CASLPLGVYGYTF. The chain uses TRBV28 and TRBJ1-2; possible D gene TRBD1, 5 bases. The CDR3 loop spans 13 amino acids. Trimming took 8 bases from V and 4 from J, leaving 14 bases between them. Germline values: CDR1 MDHEN, CDR2 SYDVKM.

The CDR3 sequence is CASSLLAGQETQYF. The CDR3 DNA sequence: TGTGCCAGCAGCTTACTAGCGGGCCAAGAGACCCAGTACTTC. V and J are TRBV13 and TRBJ2-5; 8 nucleotides match TRBD2. Germline lookup yields CDR1 PRHDT and CDR2 FYEKMQ (reference sequence). This CDR3 has 14 amino acids. Trimming cost V 2 bases and J 1 base; bases outside gene matches: 0.

The chain is built from TRBV5-1 and TRBJ2-5; 10 nucleotides match TRBD1. The CDR3 totals 16 residues. With 4 bases clipped from V and 2 bases from J, the junction kept 8 bases outside the gene matches. Looked up from germline, CDR1 is SGHRS and CDR2 is YFSETQ. CDR3 sequence: CASSPGQGRGQETQYF. The CDR3 coding sequence is TGCGCCAGCAGCCCGGGACAGGGGCGGGGGCAAGAGACCCAGTACTTC.

J is TRBJ2-6 and V is TRBV7-9; D is unresolved. The CDR3 consists of 15 residues. CDR1 is SEHNR, CDR2 FQNEAQ, per germline (reference sequence). The V end lost 4 bases, the J end lost 0 bases, and 7 bases lay between the germline ends. CDR3 sequence reads: CASSSSGSGANVLTF. The CDR3 DNA reads as TGTGCCAGCAGCTCGAGTGGCTCTGGGGCCAACGTCCTGACTTTC.

This chain uses TRBV20-1 with TRBJ2-1; no firm D call. Deletions cut 0 bases from V and 4 bases from J, with 13 bases between. The CDR3 is 15 residues long. Germline V gene lookup returns CDR1 DFQATT and CDR2 SNEGSKA (reference sequence). The CDR3 sequence: CSARDATLTYNEQFF. As DNA, the CDR3 is TGCAGTGCTAGAGATGCCACTCTTACTTACAATGAGCAGTTCTTC.

V is TRBV10-3 and J is TRBJ1-1; D remains unclear. V was trimmed by 3 bases and J by 4 bases, leaving 3 bases between them. The CDR3 sequence is 11 residues long. Looked up from germline, CDR1 is ENHRY and CDR2 is SYGVKD. CDR3 nucleotide sequence: TGTGCCATCAGTGACTCCACTGAAGCTTTCTTT. It codes for CAISDSTEAFF.

The chain has TRBV6-5 and TRBJ2-3; perhaps D is TRBD1 or TRBD2 (5 bases each). The germline V gene encodes CDR1 MNHEY and CDR2 SVGAGI. The CDR3 extends over 14 amino acids. Trimming took 2 bases from V and 6 from J, leaving 12 bases between them. For the CDR3, the DNA is TGTGCCAGCAGTTACCCGGGACCTGGGGATACGCAGTATTTT. It translates to CASSYPGPGDTQYF.